A single T cell receptor (beta chain) is shown here with its context. TCRdb fed the 5' RACE reads into MiXCR, producing one record per CDR3 protein. Here the sample spans approximately 31,000 distinct CDR3 sequences, roughly 24% being singletons. There are 18 residues in the CDR3. In germline, CDR1 is SGHNT, CDR2 YYREEE (reference sequence). The junction had 7 bases not matched to a gene; V was cut back by 1 base and J by 1 base. V is TRBV5-4 and J is TRBJ2-6; 8 bases agree with TRBD1. The receptor's source is a female donor with breast cancer. Sequencing used naive CD4+ T cells sorted from a lymph node. Documented subset: naive CD4+ T cells, CD4+CD45RA+CD25-. CDR3 residues: CASSLIGTGHSGANVLTF. CDR3 bases: TGTGCCAGCAGCTTGATTGGGACAGGCCATTCTGGGGCCAACGTCCTGACTTTC.